Each of the 27 T cell receptor beta chains below was sequenced from the same sample in a study of identical twins (dated by TCRdb to 2016 to 2017). To prepare the library, 5' RACE was applied. For sequencing, an Illumina HiSeq 2000 was employed. The public sequencing data were trimmed at Q25 with fastp and processed into clonotypes with MiXCR by TCRdb, which kept only in-frame beta chains. All rows with the same CDR3 protein become a single entry with the most common DNA and genes. This sample holds 1.5 million or so distinct CDR3 sequences; more than 30% were observed only once. Around 0.3% of the sample comes from the top ten. What was sequenced was cord blood. These receptors all come from a newborn girl in good health.

This clonotype was observed a handful of times. This rearrangement joins TRBV29-1 to TRBJ2-5, with D maybe TRBD1 (5 bases). V shed 8 bases and J shed 5 bases, with 27 bases lying between them. This CDR3 contains 16 residues. Germline V gives CDR1 SQVTM, CDR2 ANQGSEA. The CDR3 sequence: CSLRPLGVDVGETQYF. The CDR3 DNA sequence: TGCAGCCTTCGCCCGCTAGGGGTGGATGTCGGGGAGACCCAGTACTTC.

The genes are TRBV29-1 and TRBJ2-1; 9 bases are a match to TRBD1. The J segment lost 7 bases and the V segment lost 6 bases, leaving 13 bases of the junction unmatched. Per germline, CDR1 SQVTM and CDR2 ANQGSEA. This CDR3 is built from 15 residues. Here the CDR3 DNA reads TGCAGCGTAGGGCACAGGGGGCGGTCGGGGAATGAGCAGTTCTTC. This gives the protein CSVGHRGRSGNEQFF.

The table lists this clonotype with a few counts. This chain connects TRBV5-1 to TRBJ2-5; 7 nucleotides align to TRBD1. The J call could be wrong; TRBJ2-7 is a better fit for the DNA end. CDR1 is SGHRS, CDR2 YFSETQ, per germline. CDR3 length: 11 residues. The CDR3 DNA follows: TGCGCCAGCGGCCACAGGGGCGAGCAGTACTTC. It encodes CASGHRGEQYF.

V usage is TRBV20-1 and J usage is TRBJ2-1; tentative D call: TRBD2 (5 bases). CDR1 is DFQATT and CDR2 is SNEGSKA in the germline V gene (reference sequence). The CDR3 totals 17 residues. CDR3 coding DNA: TGCAGCGATACCGGGGTGAGCCGCCGGAGATTACAAGATGAGCAGTTCTTC. Its translation is CSDTGVSRRRLQDEQFF.

This chain joins TRBV19 and TRBJ2-3; 15 nucleotides line up with TRBD2. CDR3 length equals 14 residues. V lost 8 bases and J lost 8; bases outside the gene matches: 5. Germline V gives CDR1 LNHDA, CDR2 SQIVND (reference sequence). The CDR3 protein is CASYPGLAGGTQYF. CDR3 sequence (DNA): TGTGCCAGTTACCCGGGACTAGCGGGGGGTACGCAGTATTTT.

The genes are TRBV12-5 and TRBJ2-4; D is possibly TRBD1 (5 bases). Deletions cut 7 bases from V and 9 bases from J, with 13 bases between. Per the germline V gene, CDR1 is LGHNT and CDR2 is FRNRAP. CDR3 length equals 12 residues. For the CDR3, the DNA is TGTGCTAGTGCCGACGACAGAAGCATTCAGTACTTC. This encodes CASADDRSIQYF.

The V call is TRBV5-4, the J call TRBJ2-1; 10 bases map to TRBD2. The germline CDR1 and CDR2 sequences are SGHNT and YYREEE (reference sequence). The trim removed 2 bases at V and 10 bases at J, leaving 3 bases unmatched. The CDR3 loop spans 13 amino acids. CDR3 in DNA: TGTGCCAGCAGCTTTTCACTAGCGGGGGAGCAGTTCTTC. The encoded protein is CASSFSLAGEQFF. The whole variable domain, filled in from reference TRBV5-4 and TRBJ2-1, reads ETGVTQSPTHLIKTRGQQVTLRCSSQSGHNTVSWYQQALGQGPQFIFQYYREEENGRGNFPPRFSGLQFPNYSSELNVNALELDDSALYLCASSFSLAGEQFFGPGTRLTVL.

The chain links TRBV5-1 to TRBJ2-7; 7 nucleotides align to TRBD1. Trimming at V came to 5 bases and at J to 7 bases, leaving 12 bases not matched to a gene. Germline V lookup: CDR1 SGHRS, CDR2 YFSETQ. This CDR3 is 14 amino acids long. CDR3 residues: CASSLPTGSHEQYF. Written as DNA, the CDR3 is TGCGCCAGCAGTCTCCCGACAGGGTCCCATGAGCAGTACTTC.

A few counts support this clonotype. The chain joins TRBV6-5 to TRBJ1-2; tentatively, D is TRBD1 (5 bases). The V gene's germline CDR1 is MNHEY and CDR2 SVGAGI. The CDR3 runs to 15 residues. V was pared by 7 bases and J by 4 bases, with 19 bases between. CDR3 nucleotides: TGTGCCAGCACACCGCAGATAGGGGCCCCCTATGGCTACACCTTC. Protein sequence: CASTPQIGAPYGYTF.

There are a few counts of this clonotype. The chain joins TRBV20-1 to TRBJ2-5, with a weak D call TRBD2 (7 bases). V was pared by 6 bases and J by 1 base, with 15 bases between. This CDR3 contains 14 residues. CDR1 is DFQATT, CDR2 SNEGSKA, per germline (reference sequence). CDR3 amino acids: CSADAGAFQETQYF. CDR3 DNA sequence: TGCAGTGCGGACGCGGGGGCCTTCCAAGAGACCCAGTACTTC.

This clonotype has just a few counts. The V gene is TRBV20-1, the J gene TRBJ1-2; no firm D call. In germline, CDR1 is DFQATT, CDR2 SNEGSKA (reference sequence). The CDR3 consists of 14 residues. Trimming cost V 1 base and J 2 bases, with 11 bases left between them. The CDR3 is CSARGWRLNYGYTF. The CDR3 DNA sequence: TGCAGTGCTAGAGGATGGAGACTCAACTATGGCTACACCTTC.

This clonotype was recorded at least ten times. V is TRBV6-7 and J is TRBJ2-1; 15 bases map to TRBD2. TRBV6-7 is designated an ORF whose function remains uncertain. Trimming cost V 6 bases and J 1 base; bases outside gene matches: 10. CDR3 length: 19 amino acids. The CDR3 loop is CASRRGLAGGFNSYNEQFF. The CDR3, as DNA: TGTGCCAGCAGGAGGGGACTAGCGGGAGGCTTCAATTCCTACAATGAGCAGTTCTTC.

J is TRBJ2-5 and V is TRBV7-2, with a possible D match to TRBD2 (6 bases). In germline, CDR1 is SGHTA, CDR2 FQGNSA. V was shortened by 1 base and J by 7 bases, with 16 bases between the two germline ends. The CDR3 extends over 15 amino acids. The CDR3 sequence: CASSLVTLAMSTQYF. The CDR3 bases are TGTGCCAGCAGCTTAGTCACCCTAGCGATGTCGACCCAGTACTTC.

This clonotype was recorded a few times. The CDR3 region is CASSFYGQRLLFYNEQFF. DNA of the CDR3: TGTGCCAGCAGCTTCTACGGACAGCGCCTTTTATTCTACAATGAGCAGTTCTTC. J is TRBJ2-1 and V is TRBV7-8; tentative D call: TRBD1 (6 bases). The V end was cut by 3 bases, the J end by 3 bases, with 21 bases between. The CDR3 loop spans 18 amino acids. Germline CDR1 SGHVS, CDR2 FQNEAQ.

V and J are TRBV25-1 and TRBJ2-1, with D perhaps being TRBD1 or TRBD2 (5 bases each). The germline V gene has CDR1 MGHDK and CDR2 SYGVNS. The CDR3 contains 15 residues. Trimming removed 0 bases at V and 6 bases at J, with 12 bases between. The CDR3, as DNA: TGTGCCAGCAGTGAATACGGCCTTGGGGGCAATGAGCAGTTCTTC. It translates to CASSEYGLGGNEQFF.

This clonotype came up a few times. The chain links TRBV12-3 or TRBV12-4 to TRBJ1-6; D call uncertain. The CDR3 covers 12 residues. The V gene lost 3 bases and the J gene lost 16 bases, with 13 bases spanning the gap. CDR3 bases: TGTGCCAGCAGTTTGTCGGATCGTCTACTCCACTTT. This codes for CASSLSDRLLHF.

About this clonotype itself: One end of the junction is discordant with germline, which a read error may explain. The chain couples TRBV3-1 to TRBJ1-5; D is perhaps TRBD1 (6 bases). CDR1 LGHDT and CDR2 YNNKEL come from the germline V gene (reference sequence). The CDR3 spans 16 residues. CDR3 nucleotides: TGTGCCAGCAGCCAGCACAGGGCCCATAGCAATCAGCCCCGGCATTTT. It encodes CASSQHRAHSNQPRHF.

CDR3 amino acids: CASSLGRGGFYEQYF. The CDR3 DNA is TGTGCCAGCAGCTTAGGTCGAGGGGGCTTCTACGAGCAGTACTTC. This chain connects TRBV7-9 to TRBJ2-7; TRBD1 agrees at 7 bases. The ends lost 1 base at V and 3 bases at J; junction bases unmatched: 6. This CDR3 region has 15 residues. Germline values: CDR1 SEHNR, CDR2 FQNEAQ (reference sequence).

This clonotype was seen a few times. V is TRBV12-3 or TRBV12-4 and J is TRBJ1-5; D perhaps matches TRBD1 (5 bases). V gave up 3 bases and J gave up 4 bases, with 13 bases separating them. The length of the CDR3 is 15 residues. This CDR3 reads CASSFRAVHNQPQHF. CDR3 coding DNA: TGTGCCAGCAGTTTCAGGGCAGTCCATAATCAGCCCCAGCATTTT.

This chain uses TRBV19 with TRBJ1-1; the D is unclear. The ends were cut back, 3 bases at V and 1 base at J, with 12 bases in the middle. Per germline, CDR1 LNHDA and CDR2 SQIVND (reference sequence). The CDR3 is 15 amino acids. The CDR3: CASSMSGGRNTEAFF. CDR3 nucleotide sequence: TGTGCCAGTAGTATGTCGGGAGGGAGGAACACTGAAGCTTTCTTT.

This clonotype was detected many times. The V call is TRBV28, the J call TRBJ2-3; D is undetermined. V shed 6 bases and J shed 1 base, with 8 bases lying between them. The CDR3 spans 13 residues. Germline loops: CDR1 MDHEN, CDR2 SYDVKM. The CDR3 DNA follows: TGTGCCAGCAGAGTCCGGGGCACAGATACGCAGTATTTT. This gives the protein CASRVRGTDTQYF.

In this sample, this clonotype turned up a few times. V is TRBV4-1 and J is TRBJ1-2; D is unclear. This CDR3 is built from 18 residues. With 0 bases removed from V and 2 bases from J, the gap between germline ends came to 19 bases. Germline values: CDR1 MGHRA, CDR2 YSYEKL. In DNA form, the CDR3 reads TGCGCCAGCAGCCAAGAGACAAGGCCCTTGCCCTGGAACTATGGCTACACCTTC. Translated, it gives CASSQETRPLPWNYGYTF.

The J gene is TRBJ2-3, the V gene TRBV6-2 or TRBV6-3, with 10 nucleotides matching TRBD2. V dropped 6 bases and J dropped 8; count of bases not matched to a gene: 8. The CDR3 extends over 14 amino acids. CDR1 and CDR2 (germline): MNHEY, SVGEGT. The CDR3 sequence is CASRPSGGLGTQYF. For the CDR3, the DNA is TGTGCCAGCAGGCCTAGCGGGGGTTTGGGTACGCAGTATTTT.

This clonotype was seen a handful of times. V is TRBV28 and J is TRBJ2-5; no clear D. In germline, CDR1 is MDHEN, CDR2 SYDVKM. This CDR3 has 16 residues. Trimming took 5 bases from V and 1 from J, leaving 17 bases between them. CDR3 sequence: CASSARLVGFQETQYF. For the CDR3, the DNA is TGTGCCAGCAGTGCCCGTCTCGTTGGGTTCCAAGAGACCCAGTACTTC.

Concerning this clonotype: It may be a read error: a sequence one base away is much more abundant. The V call is TRBV12-3 or TRBV12-4, the J call TRBJ2-5, with 7 positions matching TRBD2. With V trimmed by 8 bases and J by 11 bases, 17 bases remained unmatched. The CDR3 contains 14 residues. CDR3 sequence (DNA): TGTGCCAGCGTATTGGAGAGCGGGACTGTGGGGCAGTACTTC. It specifies CASVLESGTVGQYF.

The V and J genes are TRBV20-1 and TRBJ2-2, with TRBD2 matching 11 bases. Germline V gene sequence: CDR1 DFQATT, CDR2 SNEGSKA (reference sequence). The CDR3 totals 18 residues. V dropped 3 bases and J dropped 0; count of bases not matched to a gene: 9. The CDR3: CSASPLAGGSSNTGELFF. CDR3 DNA sequence: TGCAGTGCTAGTCCGCTAGCGGGGGGCTCTTCGAACACCGGGGAGCTGTTTTTT.

Of note for this clonotype: One junction end does not reproduce the germline sequence, and a read error may be involved. This chain links TRBV2 with TRBJ1-2; possible D gene TRBD1, 6 bases. CDR3 length equals 15 residues. CDR1 and CDR2 (germline): SNHLY, FYNNEI. The CDR3 DNA follows: TGTGCCGGCAGCTTGACAGGCATACCTAACTATGGCTACACCTTC. Translated: CAGSLTGIPNYGYTF.